These 10 T cell receptor beta chains originate from one sample sequenced in a study of T-cell reconstitution after alpha-beta-depleted transplantation in children. Using unique molecular identifiers, the investigators prepared the TCRbeta library. Using its own MiXCR run on the PCR reads, TCRdb lists one record per CDR3 protein. The sample has 800,000 to 1,000,000 distinct CDR3 sequences, about 29% seen once; the top ten hold 28%. The sequences come from PBMCs, mostly from graft donor cells, collected 360 days after TCRalphabeta/CD19-depleted stem cell transplant. Receptors originate from a boy under three years old who had a stem cell transplant for SCID, so the T cells may come from the graft donor.

The chain combines TRBV10-2 with TRBJ2-7; 16 bases are a match to TRBD2. V shed 7 bases and J 4 bases; nucleotides not matched to a gene: 10. The CDR3 contains 17 residues. Looked up from germline, CDR1 is WSHSY and CDR2 is SAAADI. The CDR3 region has the DNA TGCGCCAGCAAAAAAGGGACTAGCGGGGGGGACTCGTACGAGCAGTACTTC. This translates into CASKKGTSGGDSYEQYF.

This clonotype was detected many times. The V gene is TRBV11-2, the J gene TRBJ2-5, with D perhaps being TRBD1 or TRBD2 (5 bases each). From germline, CDR1 is SGHAT and CDR2 FQNNGV. Trimming left V 1 base short and J 1 base short, with 10 bases between. There are 15 residues in the CDR3. The CDR3 DNA reads as TGTGCCAGCAGCTTAGGAGGGGTGCCCCAAGAGACCCAGTACTTC. Translating gives CASSLGGVPQETQYF.

The chain links TRBV7-3 to TRBJ2-5; D is possibly TRBD1 (6 bases). Germline CDR1 and CDR2: SGHTA and FQGTGA. The CDR3 extends over 15 amino acids. V shed 3 bases and J shed 3 bases, with 14 bases lying between them. The DNA for the CDR3 is TGTGCCAGCAGCTTTTCGTCGGGACAAAAAGAGACCCAGTACTTC. Residues: CASSFSSGQKETQYF.

This rearrangement joins TRBV20-1 to TRBJ2-5; D might be TRBD1 or TRBD2, each matching 5 bases. V was shortened by 0 bases and J by 5 bases, with 10 bases between the two germline ends. The length of the CDR3 is 13 residues. Per the germline V gene, CDR1 is DFQATT and CDR2 is SNEGSKA (reference sequence). The CDR3 reads CSARDPREETQYF. The DNA of the CDR3 is TGCAGTGCTAGAGATCCCAGGGAGGAGACCCAGTACTTC.

This clonotype was seen at least ten times. A read error may produce the germline difference seen at one junction end. The chain is built from TRBV5-1 and TRBJ2-7, with 10 positions matching TRBD1. Germline CDR1 SGHRS, CDR2 YFSETQ. The CDR3 consists of 15 residues. The CDR3: CASSLGGQGSYEQYF. The CDR3 bases are TGTGCCAGCAGCTTAGGGGGACAGGGGTCCTACGAGCAGTACTTC. Complete variable domain (other parts from reference TRBV5-1 and TRBJ2-7): KAGVTQTPRYLIKTRGQQVTLSCSPISGHRSVSWYQQTPGQGLQFLFEYFSETQRNKGNFPGRFSGRQFSNSRSEMNVSTLELGDSALYLCASSLGGQGSYEQYFGPGTRLTVT.

The gene calls are TRBV11-1 and TRBJ2-3; D remains ambiguous. V was clipped by 2 bases and J by 2 bases, with 11 bases between them. Germline lookup yields CDR1 SGHAT and CDR2 FQDESV (reference sequence). The CDR3 has 15 residues. The DNA of the CDR3 is TGTGCCAGCAGCTTAAGACGGACCAACACAGATACGCAGTATTTT. This sequence encodes CASSLRRTNTDTQYF. The whole variable domain, remainder taken from reference TRBV11-1 and TRBJ2-3, is EAEVAQSPRYKITEKSQAVAFWCDPISGHATLYWYRQILGQGPELLVQFQDESVVDDSQLPKDRFSAERLKGVDSTLKIQPAELGDSAMYLCASSLRRTNTDTQYFGPGTRLTVL.

The genes are TRBV30 and TRBJ1-2; D is possibly TRBD1 (6 bases). Trimming shortened V by 3 bases and J by 5 bases, and 16 bases separated the two germline ends. The CDR3 runs to 14 residues. From germline, CDR1 is GTSNPN and CDR2 SVGIG (reference sequence). CDR3 loop: CAWRGRTELYGYTF. In nucleotides, the CDR3 is TGTGCCTGGAGGGGTCGGACAGAGCTTTATGGCTACACCTTC.

This chain uses TRBV5-1 with TRBJ1-1; maybe TRBD1 (5 bases). Trimming removed 4 bases from V and 4 bases from J, with 17 bases in between. Germline V CDR1 and CDR2: SGHRS, YFSETQ. The CDR3 has 15 residues. CDR3 sequence reads: CASSPRQATGTEAFF. The DNA for the CDR3 is TGCGCCAGCAGCCCACGCCAGGCCACAGGCACTGAAGCTTTCTTT.

The genes are TRBV4-2 and TRBJ2-7; tentatively, D is TRBD2 (5 bases). V was shortened by 0 bases and J by 3 bases, with 15 bases between the two germline ends. The CDR3 consists of 16 residues. The V gene's germline CDR1 is LGHNA and CDR2 YNFKEQ. The CDR3 sequence: CASSQEIRTGSYEQYF. The CDR3 DNA sequence: TGTGCCAGCAGCCAAGAGATTAGGACTGGGAGCTACGAGCAGTACTTC.

This clonotype was recorded a few times. The rearrangement uses TRBV19 and TRBJ2-2; 7 positions match TRBD1. Germline V gene data show CDR1 as LNHDA and CDR2 as SQIVND (reference sequence). The CDR3 sequence is 15 residues long. V was pared by 5 bases and J by 4 bases, with 7 bases of the junction left unmatched. The CDR3 loop reads CASSWGQRGTGELFF. CDR3 nucleotides: TGTGCCAGTAGTTGGGGACAGAGGGGCACCGGGGAGCTGTTTTTT.